This T cell receptor (beta chain) was profiled in a study of T cell responses to AZD1222 COVID-19 vaccine. Study overall: Pooled in the analysis were second doses at about 4 or about 12 weeks. Study results and caveats: Unmutated variant regions are reportedly targeted by nearly half of spike-specific TCRs. Females made up more of the donors, who were largely white British, and clonal diversity may have come out too low.

Between the trimmed V and J ends, which lost 4 bases and 7 bases, there was a span of 15 bases. Per the germline V gene, CDR1 is SGHNT and CDR2 is YYREEE (reference sequence). This CDR3 region has 15 residues. Clones were sequenced by immunoSEQ multiplex PCR, and TCRdb holds only the in-frame ones, with some missing. Of about 180,000 clones listed, around 88% are singletons. On this clone: Its antigen is currently unknown.

V and J are TRBV5-4 and TRBJ1-6, with D tentatively TRBD1 (6 bases). Sequencing used peripheral blood, obtained on day 0 of AZD1222 vaccination. This clonotype was sampled from an adult in good health. The CDR3 DNA reads as TGTGCCAGCAGCCTACCGACAGGCCGCAATTCACCCCTCCACTTT. This gives the protein CASSLPTGRNSPLHF.